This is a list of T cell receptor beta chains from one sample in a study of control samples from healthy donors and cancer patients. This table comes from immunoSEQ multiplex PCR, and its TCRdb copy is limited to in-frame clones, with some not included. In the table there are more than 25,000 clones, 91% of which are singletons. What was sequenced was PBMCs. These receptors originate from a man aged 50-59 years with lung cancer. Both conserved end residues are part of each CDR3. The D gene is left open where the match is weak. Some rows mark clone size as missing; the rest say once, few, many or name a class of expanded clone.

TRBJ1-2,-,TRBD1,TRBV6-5,TGTGCCAGCAGGGCGACAGGGTATGGCTACACCTTC,CASRATGYGYTF
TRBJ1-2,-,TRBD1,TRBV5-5,TGTGCCAGCAGCTTGGCCCCACAGGGGGACTATGGCTACACCTTC,CASSLAPQGDYGYTF
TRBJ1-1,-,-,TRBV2,TGTGCCAGCAGTCTCAGGGGGAACACTGAAGCTTTCTTT,CASSLRGNTEAFF
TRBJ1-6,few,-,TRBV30,TGTGCCTGGAGTGCTCCATATAATTCACCCCTCCACTTT,CAWSAPYNSPLHF
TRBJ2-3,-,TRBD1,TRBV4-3,TGCGCCAGCAGCCAAGATGGGGACAGTTCAGATACGCAGTATTTT,CASSQDGDSSDTQYF
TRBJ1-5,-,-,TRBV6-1,TGTGCCAGCAGTGAAGCGGGGCTCCAGCCCCAGCATTTT,CASSEAGLQPQHF
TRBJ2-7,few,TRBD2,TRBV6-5,TGTGCCAGCAGGCGACTAGCGGGGGCCCTCTACGAGCAGTACTTC,CASRRLAGALYEQYF
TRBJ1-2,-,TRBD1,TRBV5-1,TGCGCCAGCAGCCCCCAACAGGGGACGGGCTACACCTTC,CASSPQQGTGYTF
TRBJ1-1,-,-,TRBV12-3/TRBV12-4,TGTGCCAGCAGCTGGGTTCCCACTGAAGCTTTCTTT,CASSWVPTEAFF
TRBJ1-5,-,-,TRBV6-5,TGTGCCAGCAGTTACTCGGGTACCAGGGATCAGCCCCAGCATTTT,CASSYSGTRDQPQHF
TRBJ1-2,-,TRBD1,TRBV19,TGTGCCAGTAGTCCGGACAGGGGGCGCGGCTATGGCTACACCTTC,CASSPDRGRGYGYTF
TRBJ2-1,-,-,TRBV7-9,TGTGCCAGCAGCTTAGTTTCGGGGTTCAATGAGCAGTTCTTC,CASSLVSGFNEQFF
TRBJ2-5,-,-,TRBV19,TGTGCCAGTAGTCTTTGGGGTCTTCGGGCGGAAGAGACCCAGTACTTC,CASSLWGLRAEETQYF
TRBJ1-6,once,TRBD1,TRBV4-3,TGCGCCAGCAGCCAACAGGGGGATTCACCCCTCCACTTT,CASSQQGDSPLHF
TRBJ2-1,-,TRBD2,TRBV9,TGTGCCAGCAGCGCCCAGCCCCCCAGCGGGGGGGTTTACAATGAGCAGTTCTTC,CASSAQPPSGGVYNEQFF
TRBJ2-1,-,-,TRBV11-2,TGTGCCAGCAGCCACGGAAGGGATGAGCAGTTCTTC,CASSHGRDEQFF
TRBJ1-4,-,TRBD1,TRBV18,TGTGCCAGCTCACCCCTAGGACAGGGTAGTGAAAAACTGTTTTTT,CASSPLGQGSEKLFF
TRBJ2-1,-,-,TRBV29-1,TGCAGCGTCGAAGGGGGAAGAGGGACGAGGGGGAATCAGTTCTTC,CSVEGGRGTRGNQFF
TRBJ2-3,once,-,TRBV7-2,TGTGCCAGCAGCCAAAACCCCACAGATACGCAGTATTTT,CASSQNPTDTQYF
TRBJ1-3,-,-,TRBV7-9,TGTGCCAGCAGCTTAGCGAGGCGCTCTGGAAACACCATATATTTT,CASSLARRSGNTIYF
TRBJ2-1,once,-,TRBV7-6,TGTGCCAGCAGCTTGTACAGCGATGAGCAGTTCTTC,CASSLYSDEQFF
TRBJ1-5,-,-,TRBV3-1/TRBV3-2,TGTGCCAGCAGCGCAAGTCCTCAGGGGAATCAGCCCCAGCATTTT,CASSASPQGNQPQHF
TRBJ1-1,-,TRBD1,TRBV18,TGTGCCAGCTCACCCGTACTGCAGGGGGCGACTGAAGCTTTCTTT,CASSPVLQGATEAFF
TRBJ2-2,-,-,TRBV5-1,TGCGCCAGCAGCTTGGGGGTTATTGGCACCGGGGAGCTGTTTTTT,CASSLGVIGTGELFF
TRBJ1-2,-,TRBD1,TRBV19,TGTGCCGTGGGGACTTGGACAGGCTATGGCTACACCTTC,CAVGTWTGYGYTF
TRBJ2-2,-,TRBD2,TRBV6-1,TGTGCCAGCAGTGAAACGGGCCTGCGGTCCCGGGGGGGCAACACCGGGGAGCTGTTTTTT,CASSETGLRSRGGNTGELFF
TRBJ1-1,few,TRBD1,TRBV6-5,TGTGCCAGCAGGCCTAGGACAGGGGGCAGGACTGAAGCTTTCTTT,CASRPRTGGRTEAFF
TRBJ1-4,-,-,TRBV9,TGCGCCAGCAGCGCGGGGGGGCGGGATGAAAAACTGTTTTTT,CASSAGGRDEKLFF
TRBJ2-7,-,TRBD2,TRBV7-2,TGTGCCAGCAGCTTGTGGGGCTTTAGCGGGGGGGCGGAAGAGCAGTACTTC,CASSLWGFSGGAEEQYF
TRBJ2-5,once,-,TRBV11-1,TGTGCCAGCAGCCAATACCCTGGGGCACAAGAGACCCAGTACTTC,CASSQYPGAQETQYF
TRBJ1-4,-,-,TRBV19,TGTGCCAGTACCCCGCCGGGGGGTGCAACTAATGAAAAACTGTTTTTT,CASTPPGGATNEKLFF
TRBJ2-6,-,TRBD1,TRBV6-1,TGTGCCAGCAGTGAGCTACCGGGACAGGGTCGATCTGGGGCCAACGTCCTGACTTTC,CASSELPGQGRSGANVLTF
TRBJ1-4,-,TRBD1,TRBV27,TGTGCCAGCAGTCCTCTAAGGACAGGAAATGAAAAACTGTTTTTT,CASSPLRTGNEKLFF
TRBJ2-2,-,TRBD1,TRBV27,TGTGCCAGCCGGGGACAGGGGGCTGGAAACACCGGGGAGCTGTTTTTT,CASRGQGAGNTGELFF
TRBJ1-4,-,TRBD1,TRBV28,TGTGCCAGCAGGACACAGGGGCGAGGGGAAAAACTGTTTTTT,CASRTQGRGEKLFF
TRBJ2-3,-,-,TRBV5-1,TGCGCCAGCAGCTTGGGCCGGACGGAAGATACGCAGTATTTT,CASSLGRTEDTQYF
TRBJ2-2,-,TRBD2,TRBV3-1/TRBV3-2,TGTGCCAGCAGCCAAGTACGACTAGCGGGGGTCACCGGGGAGCTGTTTTTT,CASSQVRLAGVTGELFF
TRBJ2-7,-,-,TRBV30,TGTGCCTGGAGTGTGGGGGGATACGAGCAGTACTTC,CAWSVGGYEQYF
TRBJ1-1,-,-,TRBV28,TGTGCCAGCAGCCCCCCCCCGACGACTTTCTTT,CASSPPPTTFF
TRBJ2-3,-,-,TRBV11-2,TGTGCCAGCAGACCCCAGGGAGATACGCAGTATTTT,CASRPQGDTQYF
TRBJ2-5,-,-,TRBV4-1,TGCGCCAGCAGCCAAGGCCCACAGGGCTACCAAGAGACCCAGTACTTC,CASSQGPQGYQETQYF
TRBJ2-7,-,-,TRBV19,TGTGCCAGTAGCACACAGGGAACCTCCTACGAGCAGTACTTC,CASSTQGTSYEQYF
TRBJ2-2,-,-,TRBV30,TGTGCCTGGAGGAATACGCAGGGTAGCGCCGGGGAGCTGTTTTTT,CAWRNTQGSAGELFF
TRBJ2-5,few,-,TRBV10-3,TGTGCCATCAGTGATGTGAACTCGGAGACCCAGTACTTC,CAISDVNSETQYF
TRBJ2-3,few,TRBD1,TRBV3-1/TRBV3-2,TGTGCCAGCAGCCAGAGGACAGGCTTTGGGGATACGCAGTATTTT,CASSQRTGFGDTQYF
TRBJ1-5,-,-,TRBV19,TGTGCCTGTAAGGCCGGGGGCCTAGGGTATAGCAATCAGCCCCAGCATTTT,CACKAGGLGYSNQPQHF
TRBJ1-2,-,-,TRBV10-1,TGCGCCAGCATCCCAGGGGAAGAATCTGGCTACACCTTC,CASIPGEESGYTF
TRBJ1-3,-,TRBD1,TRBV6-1,TGTGCCAGCAGTGACCAGGGGGGACTCTTTACGACTCAAAACGGAAACACCATATATTTT,CASSDQGGLFTTQNGNTIYF
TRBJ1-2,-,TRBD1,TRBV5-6,TGTGCCAGCAGCATCCTACCGGGACAGGGACCCTATGGCTACACCTTC,CASSILPGQGPYGYTF
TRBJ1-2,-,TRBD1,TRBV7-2,TGTGCCAGCAGCTTAGTTGGGACAGGGCTGGTTAATGGCTACACCTTC,CASSLVGTGLVNGYTF
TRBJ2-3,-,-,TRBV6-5,TGTGCCAGCAGTAAAATGGCGGGCGTTCCGCAGTATTTT,CASSKMAGVPQYF
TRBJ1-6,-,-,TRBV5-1,TGCGCCAGCAGCCTGCGGGGAACCTATAATTCACCCCTCCACTTT,CASSLRGTYNSPLHF
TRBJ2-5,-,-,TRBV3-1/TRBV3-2,TGTGCCAGCAGCCCTCCCCAAGAGACCCAGTACTTC,CASSPPQETQYF
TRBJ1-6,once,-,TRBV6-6,TGTGCCAGCACCTCAACAGGGAATTCACCCCTCCACTTT,CASTSTGNSPLHF
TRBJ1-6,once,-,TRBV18,TGTGCCAGCTCAGGAAGGGATTCACCCCTCCACTTT,CASSGRDSPLHF